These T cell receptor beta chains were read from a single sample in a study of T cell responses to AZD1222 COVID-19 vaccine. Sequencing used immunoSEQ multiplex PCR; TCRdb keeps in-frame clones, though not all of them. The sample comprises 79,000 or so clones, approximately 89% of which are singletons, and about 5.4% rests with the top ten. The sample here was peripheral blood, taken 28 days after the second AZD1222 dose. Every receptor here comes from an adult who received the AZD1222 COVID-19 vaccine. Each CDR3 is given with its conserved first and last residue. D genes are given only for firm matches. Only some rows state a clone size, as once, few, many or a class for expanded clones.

CDR3nt: TGTGCCACCAGTGATTTGTGGGCGGGGGGACCCGTCCAAGAGACCCAGTACTTC
CDR3aa: CATSDLWAGGPVQETQYF
v_gene: TRBV24-1
d_gene: TRBD2
abundance: -
len: 18
j_gene: TRBJ2-5

CDR3nt: TGTGCCATCAGTGAGTCGGCAGATACGCAGTATTTT
CDR3aa: CAISESADTQYF
v_gene: TRBV10-3
d_gene: -
abundance: -
len: 12
j_gene: TRBJ2-3

CDR3nt: TGTGCCACCAGTGGCGCCGCTCCTTTGAACACCGGGGAGCTGTTTTTT
CDR3aa: CATSGAAPLNTGELFF
v_gene: TRBV24-1
d_gene: -
abundance: -
len: 16
j_gene: TRBJ2-2

CDR3nt: TGCGCCAGCAGCTTGGAGAGGGGTGGGGAGACCCAGTACTTC
CDR3aa: CASSLERGGETQYF
v_gene: TRBV5-1
d_gene: -
abundance: -
len: 14
j_gene: TRBJ2-5

CDR3nt: TGTGCCAGCGGAACCTCAGGGACACTCTTGTTCTTC
CDR3aa: CASGTSGTLLFF
v_gene: TRBV3-1/TRBV3-2
d_gene: -
abundance: once
len: 12
j_gene: TRBJ2-1

CDR3nt: TGTGCCATCAGGCCTAGCGGGGGGGCCGTGGCAGATACGCAGTATTTT
CDR3aa: CAIRPSGGAVADTQYF
v_gene: TRBV10-3
d_gene: TRBD2
abundance: few
len: 16
j_gene: TRBJ2-3

CDR3nt: TGCGCCAGCAGCCAAGTCCTTGGAGGTTCGACAGGGAAGAGCACAGATACGCAGTATTTT
CDR3aa: CASSQVLGGSTGKSTDTQYF
v_gene: TRBV4-3
d_gene: TRBD1
abundance: -
len: 20
j_gene: TRBJ2-3

CDR3nt: TGCGCCAGCAGCCAAGATCATACAGCGTCGTCATACAATGAGCAGTTCTTC
CDR3aa: CASSQDHTASSYNEQFF
v_gene: TRBV4-3
d_gene: -
abundance: -
len: 17
j_gene: TRBJ2-1

CDR3nt: TGTGCCAGCAGTTATGGGGACAGGGGTACCACCGGGGAGCTGTTTTTT
CDR3aa: CASSYGDRGTTGELFF
v_gene: TRBV6-5
d_gene: TRBD1
abundance: -
len: 16
j_gene: TRBJ2-2

CDR3nt: TGTGCCACTTCTCGCCCAGCGGGGGGACAAGAGACCCAGTACTTC
CDR3aa: CATSRPAGGQETQYF
v_gene: TRBV6-5
d_gene: TRBD2
abundance: -
len: 15
j_gene: TRBJ2-5

CDR3nt: TGTGCCAGCAGCTCGCAGGGGGCGCGGACTGAAGCTTTCTTT
CDR3aa: CASSSQGARTEAFF
v_gene: TRBV7-9
d_gene: TRBD1
abundance: -
len: 14
j_gene: TRBJ1-1

CDR3nt: TGTGCCAGCAGTTACGCTGGGTGGAATGGCTACACCTTC
CDR3aa: CASSYAGWNGYTF
v_gene: TRBV6-5
d_gene: -
abundance: -
len: 13
j_gene: TRBJ1-2

CDR3nt: TGTGCCAGCAACGGAGGTGGGGTCTACGGAAACACCATATATTTT
CDR3aa: CASNGGGVYGNTIYF
v_gene: TRBV6-5
d_gene: -
abundance: -
len: 15
j_gene: TRBJ1-3

CDR3nt: TGTGCCAGCTCACCTCCGTCAAATACGCAGTATTTT
CDR3aa: CASSPPSNTQYF
v_gene: TRBV18
d_gene: -
abundance: few
len: 12
j_gene: TRBJ2-3

CDR3nt: TGTGCCAGCAGTCGGACAGGGTTGCGCACCGGGGAGCTGTTTTTT
CDR3aa: CASSRTGLRTGELFF
v_gene: TRBV7-6
d_gene: TRBD1
abundance: -
len: 15
j_gene: TRBJ2-2

CDR3nt: TGTGCCAGCAGCCAAGAGCGGGCGGGGGGGTACGATACGCAGTATTTT
CDR3aa: CASSQERAGGYDTQYF
v_gene: TRBV4-2
d_gene: TRBD2
abundance: -
len: 16
j_gene: TRBJ2-3

CDR3nt: TGTGCCAGCAGCGTCAGTAGCGGGGGGGTCACAGATACGCAGTATTTT
CDR3aa: CASSVSSGGVTDTQYF
v_gene: TRBV3-1/TRBV3-2
d_gene: TRBD2
abundance: -
len: 16
j_gene: TRBJ2-3

CDR3nt: TGTGCCAGCAGCGCCCGTAGGGGGCAAACCCCTCATGAGCAGTTCTTC
CDR3aa: CASSARRGQTPHEQFF
v_gene: TRBV4-2
d_gene: TRBD1
abundance: -
len: 16
j_gene: TRBJ2-1

CDR3nt: TGCAGCGTTGAAGGGGCAGGGGGGTACGAGCAGTACTTC
CDR3aa: CSVEGAGGYEQYF
v_gene: TRBV29-1
d_gene: -
abundance: once
len: 13
j_gene: TRBJ2-7

CDR3nt: TGTGCCAGCAGGCGACAGTTCTCTGGGGCCAACGTCCTGACTTTC
CDR3aa: CASRRQFSGANVLTF
v_gene: TRBV6-5
d_gene: -
abundance: -
len: 15
j_gene: TRBJ2-6

CDR3nt: TGTGCCAGCAAAGGGGCTAGCGGGGCTACCTACGAGCAGTACTTC
CDR3aa: CASKGASGATYEQYF
v_gene: TRBV2
d_gene: TRBD2
abundance: -
len: 15
j_gene: TRBJ2-7

CDR3nt: TGTGCCAGCAGTTACGGCGGGACCGGCCTTGGCTACACCTTC
CDR3aa: CASSYGGTGLGYTF
v_gene: TRBV6-2/TRBV6-3
d_gene: -
abundance: -
len: 14
j_gene: TRBJ1-2

CDR3nt: TGTGCCTGGAGTAAGAAGGGGCGAGGACAGAATGGCTACACCTTC
CDR3aa: CAWSKKGRGQNGYTF
v_gene: TRBV30
d_gene: -
abundance: -
len: 15
j_gene: TRBJ1-2

CDR3nt: TGTGCCAGCAGCGATTCCGGGACGGTGAACACCGGGGAGCTGTTTTTT
CDR3aa: CASSDSGTVNTGELFF
v_gene: TRBV13
d_gene: -
abundance: -
len: 16
j_gene: TRBJ2-2

CDR3nt: TGTGCCAGCAGCGTAGTGAATAACCGATACAATGAGCAGTTCTTC
CDR3aa: CASSVVNNRYNEQFF
v_gene: TRBV9
d_gene: -
abundance: -
len: 15
j_gene: TRBJ2-1

CDR3nt: TGTGCCAGCAGTTACGCGACAGGGGGGGACGAGCAGTACTTC
CDR3aa: CASSYATGGDEQYF
v_gene: TRBV6-5
d_gene: TRBD1
abundance: -
len: 14
j_gene: TRBJ2-7

CDR3nt: TGTGCCAGCAGCTTACGGATGGGGACAGGGGGGGAATCACCCCTCCACTTT
CDR3aa: CASSLRMGTGGESPLHF
v_gene: TRBV13
d_gene: TRBD1
abundance: -
len: 17
j_gene: TRBJ1-6

CDR3nt: TGTGCCAGCAGCCAAGATGGTCAGGGGTACGAGCAGTACTTC
CDR3aa: CASSQDGQGYEQYF
v_gene: TRBV3-1/TRBV3-2
d_gene: -
abundance: -
len: 14
j_gene: TRBJ2-7

CDR3nt: TGTGCCAGCAGCTTCGAAACCAAAGCCTATGGCTACACCTTC
CDR3aa: CASSFETKAYGYTF
v_gene: TRBV5-6
d_gene: -
abundance: -
len: 14
j_gene: TRBJ1-2

CDR3nt: TGTGCCAGCAGCTTGGCTGACGCTGAAGCTTTCTTT
CDR3aa: CASSLADAEAFF
v_gene: TRBV7-9
d_gene: -
abundance: -
len: 12
j_gene: TRBJ1-1

CDR3nt: TGTGCCTGGAGTTTCCAGGGGGTCGAGCAGTACTTC
CDR3aa: CAWSFQGVEQYF
v_gene: TRBV30
d_gene: TRBD1
abundance: -
len: 12
j_gene: TRBJ2-7

CDR3nt: TGTGCCAGCAGTTATCTCCGGGGGAGCACAGATACGCAGTATTTT
CDR3aa: CASSYLRGSTDTQYF
v_gene: TRBV28
d_gene: -
abundance: -
len: 15
j_gene: TRBJ2-3

CDR3nt: TGTGCCAGCAGCTTAGATTGGACGATAGTCGGTGGTTCACCCCTCCACTTT
CDR3aa: CASSLDWTIVGGSPLHF
v_gene: TRBV5-5
d_gene: -
abundance: -
len: 17
j_gene: TRBJ1-6

CDR3nt: TGTGCCAGCAGCTTGGAAGCCTGGCACAACGCCCTAATGAACACTGAAGCTTTCTTT
CDR3aa: CASSLEAWHNALMNTEAFF
v_gene: TRBV5-5
d_gene: -
abundance: -
len: 19
j_gene: TRBJ1-1

CDR3nt: TGTGCCAGCAGCGTAGGGGGCCTTGTGGCAGTTACCGGGGAGCTGTTTTTT
CDR3aa: CASSVGGLVAVTGELFF
v_gene: TRBV9
d_gene: -
abundance: -
len: 17
j_gene: TRBJ2-2

CDR3nt: TGTGCCAGCAGCCAAGGTCTAGAGTTCTCCTACAATGAGCAGTTCTTC
CDR3aa: CASSQGLEFSYNEQFF
v_gene: TRBV4-2
d_gene: -
abundance: once
len: 16
j_gene: TRBJ2-1

CDR3nt: TGTGCCAGCAGTTACTCGACAGGGTTTGTCAAGTTCTTC
CDR3aa: CASSYSTGFVKFF
v_gene: TRBV6-5
d_gene: TRBD1
abundance: medium-sized
len: 13
j_gene: TRBJ2-1

CDR3nt: TGCGCCAGCAGCCCGCGGGGACTAGCGAGTAACACCGGGGAGCTGTTTTTT
CDR3aa: CASSPRGLASNTGELFF
v_gene: TRBV4-3
d_gene: TRBD2
abundance: -
len: 17
j_gene: TRBJ2-2

CDR3nt: TGTGCCAGCAGCGCCCGTGTAATGGACGAGCAGTACTTC
CDR3aa: CASSARVMDEQYF
v_gene: TRBV21-1
d_gene: -
abundance: -
len: 13
j_gene: TRBJ2-7

CDR3nt: TGTGCCAGCAGCCCGGGGGACAGGGTTGCTGAAGCTTTCTTT
CDR3aa: CASSPGDRVAEAFF
v_gene: TRBV7-3
d_gene: TRBD1
abundance: once
len: 14
j_gene: TRBJ1-1

CDR3nt: TGTGCCAGCAGCGTAGGTCGGGGGGCGGGAATTAAATTTCAGCCCCAGCATTTT
CDR3aa: CASSVGRGAGIKFQPQHF
v_gene: TRBV9
d_gene: -
abundance: -
len: 18
j_gene: TRBJ1-5

CDR3nt: TGTGCCAGCAGTTCCCCCCCCACGGGGTACAATGAGCAGTTCTTC
CDR3aa: CASSSPPTGYNEQFF
v_gene: TRBV27
d_gene: -
abundance: -
len: 15
j_gene: TRBJ2-1

CDR3nt: TGTGCCAGCAGCCCACAGAGCATGAACACTGAAGCTTTCTTT
CDR3aa: CASSPQSMNTEAFF
v_gene: TRBV7-9
d_gene: -
abundance: -
len: 14
j_gene: TRBJ1-1

CDR3nt: TGCGCCAGCAGAGCAGCGGGGGATAGCACAGATACGCAGTATTTT
CDR3aa: CASRAAGDSTDTQYF
v_gene: TRBV5-1
d_gene: TRBD2
abundance: -
len: 15
j_gene: TRBJ2-3

CDR3nt: TGTGCCAGGCCAGTTGGAGGGCAGCGCTACGAGCAGTACTTC
CDR3aa: CARPVGGQRYEQYF
v_gene: TRBV27
d_gene: -
abundance: -
len: 14
j_gene: TRBJ2-7

CDR3nt: TGTGCCAGCAGCGTAGGCCTCCCCGACGAGCAGTACTTC
CDR3aa: CASSVGLPDEQYF
v_gene: TRBV9
d_gene: -
abundance: few
len: 13
j_gene: TRBJ2-7

CDR3nt: TGTGCCAGCAGCGCGACAGAAACGATCCTCTATGGCTACACCTTC
CDR3aa: CASSATETILYGYTF
v_gene: TRBV7-9
d_gene: -
abundance: -
len: 15
j_gene: TRBJ1-2

CDR3nt: TGCGCCAGCAGCACCCTCGCACAGGGGGGAACTGAAGCTTTCTTT
CDR3aa: CASSTLAQGGTEAFF
v_gene: TRBV5-1
d_gene: TRBD1
abundance: -
len: 15
j_gene: TRBJ1-1

CDR3nt: TGTGCCATCAGTGAGTCGGTCGGGTCGCCGGGTGAAGCTTTCTTT
CDR3aa: CAISESVGSPGEAFF
v_gene: TRBV10-3
d_gene: -
abundance: -
len: 15
j_gene: TRBJ1-1

CDR3nt: TGTGCCTGGAGTGCCGCCCTCGGAACTAATGAAAAACTGTTTTTT
CDR3aa: CAWSAALGTNEKLFF
v_gene: TRBV30
d_gene: -
abundance: -
len: 15
j_gene: TRBJ1-4

CDR3nt: TGTGCCAGCAGTTACTGGGAGGACACCGGGGAGCTGTTTTTT
CDR3aa: CASSYWEDTGELFF
v_gene: TRBV6-5
d_gene: -
abundance: -
len: 14
j_gene: TRBJ2-2

CDR3nt: TGTGCCAGCAGTTACTCGAAGGGGACGGTATCCTACGAGCAGTACTTC
CDR3aa: CASSYSKGTVSYEQYF
v_gene: TRBV6-5
d_gene: -
abundance: -
len: 16
j_gene: TRBJ2-7

CDR3nt: TGCGCCAGTACCCAGGGCTCTGGAAACACCATATATTTT
CDR3aa: CASTQGSGNTIYF
v_gene: TRBV5-1
d_gene: -
abundance: -
len: 13
j_gene: TRBJ1-3

CDR3nt: TGCGCCAGCAGCCAACTACAGGGGGGAGGTTACATTCAGTACTTC
CDR3aa: CASSQLQGGGYIQYF
v_gene: TRBV5-1
d_gene: TRBD1
abundance: few
len: 15
j_gene: TRBJ2-4

CDR3nt: TGTGCCAGCAGTGATCGGGCCGACAGGGACTATGGCTACACCTTC
CDR3aa: CASSDRADRDYGYTF
v_gene: TRBV6-4
d_gene: TRBD1
abundance: once
len: 15
j_gene: TRBJ1-2

CDR3nt: TGTGCCAGCAGCGTAGATCGTCGGGGGGGAGCTTTCTTT
CDR3aa: CASSVDRRGGAFF
v_gene: TRBV9
d_gene: -
abundance: once
len: 13
j_gene: TRBJ1-1

CDR3nt: TGTGCCAGCAGCCAGGGGACGGTACTAGGGAACACCATATATTTT
CDR3aa: CASSQGTVLGNTIYF
v_gene: TRBV5-4
d_gene: -
abundance: -
len: 15
j_gene: TRBJ1-3

CDR3nt: TGCGCCAGCAGCTCCGGGGGGACGGGGGTTGGGGAAAAACTGTTTTTT
CDR3aa: CASSSGGTGVGEKLFF
v_gene: TRBV5-1
d_gene: -
abundance: -
len: 16
j_gene: TRBJ1-4

CDR3nt: TGTGCCAGCAGAGGGACGGCCTACGAAGCTTTCTTT
CDR3aa: CASRGTAYEAFF
v_gene: TRBV12-3/TRBV12-4
d_gene: -
abundance: -
len: 12
j_gene: TRBJ1-1